A selection of T cell receptor beta chains follows, all from one sample in a study of CD8 T cells in Susac syndrome. TCRdb passed the immunoSEQ multiplex PCR reads through MiXCR, listing each CDR3 protein once. The sample carries under 200,000 distinct CDR3 sequences, under 95% recorded once. Material: CD4+ T cells from PBMCs. All receptors come from a human donor with Susac syndrome. Both conserved end residues are part of each CDR3. D genes are given only for firm matches. A row's size may be missing; if present it is once, few, many or a size class.

d_call j_call v_call clone_size cdr3_nt cdr3_aa
TRBD2 TRBJ2-7 TRBV7-2 NA TGTGCCAGCAGCTTAGCGTTGAGCGGGGGGGCACCCGAGCAGTACTTC CASSLALSGGAPEQYF
NA TRBJ2-1 TRBV9 NA TGTGCCAGCAGCGTAGCGGGGGAAGCGCAGTTCTTC CASSVAGEAQFF
NA TRBJ1-5 TRBV7-9 NA TGTGCCAGCCAGGAGGGGATCATAGGCAATCAGCCCCAGCATTTT CASQEGIIGNQPQHF
NA TRBJ2-3 TRBV20-1 once TGCAGTGCTAGTCTAGCTCTCGGCACAGATACGCAGTATTTT CSASLALGTDTQYF
TRBD2 TRBJ2-5 TRBV5-4 NA TGTGCCAGCAGCTTGGGGGTTAGCGGGGGGGCCGGAGAGACCCAGTACTTC CASSLGVSGGAGETQYF
NA TRBJ2-5 TRBV4-1 once TGCGCCAGCAGCCCCGGGTGGCAAGAGACCCAGTACTTC CASSPGWQETQYF
TRBD2 TRBJ2-7 TRBV4-1 NA TGCGCCAGCAGCCACGCCGGGACTAGGGTGTCCGAGCAGTACTTC CASSHAGTRVSEQYF
NA TRBJ2-5 TRBV2 NA TGTGCAAGCGGGGCGGGGGCTGAAGAGACCCAGTACTTC CASGAGAEETQYF
TRBD1 TRBJ1-1 TRBV12-3/TRBV12-4 NA TGTGCCAGCAGCCAGGGGGCTGATACTGAAGCTTTCTTT CASSQGADTEAFF
NA TRBJ2-4 TRBV12-5 NA TGTGCTAGTGGTTTGCGGTCCTGGGGGGACATTCAGTACTTC CASGLRSWGDIQYF
NA TRBJ2-1 TRBV9 NA TGTGCCAGCAGCATAGCGGAGTACAATGAGCAGTTCTTC CASSIAEYNEQFF
TRBD1 TRBJ1-2 TRBV19 NA TGTGCCAGTAACAGCGACAGGGGGCCTCACGGCTACACCTTC CASNSDRGPHGYTF
NA TRBJ2-5 TRBV11-2 NA TGTGCCAGCAGCTTGGGCCCAGAGATAGAAGAGACCCAGTACTTC CASSLGPEIEETQYF
NA TRBJ2-3 TRBV2 NA TGTGCCAGCAGTGATCAGGGGGGTAAGGATACGCAGTATTTT CASSDQGGKDTQYF